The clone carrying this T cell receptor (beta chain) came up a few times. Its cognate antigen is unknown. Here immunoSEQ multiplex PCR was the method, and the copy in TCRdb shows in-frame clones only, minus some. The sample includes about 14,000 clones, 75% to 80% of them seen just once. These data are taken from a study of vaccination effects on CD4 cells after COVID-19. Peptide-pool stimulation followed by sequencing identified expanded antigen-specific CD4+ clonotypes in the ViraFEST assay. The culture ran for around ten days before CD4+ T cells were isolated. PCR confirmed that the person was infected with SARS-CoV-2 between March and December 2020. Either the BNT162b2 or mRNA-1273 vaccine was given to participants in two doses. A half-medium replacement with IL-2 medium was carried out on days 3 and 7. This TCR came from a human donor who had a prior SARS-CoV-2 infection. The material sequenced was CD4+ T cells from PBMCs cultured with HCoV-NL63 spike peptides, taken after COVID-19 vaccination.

Here the CDR3 DNA reads TGCGCCAGCGGGGGACTGACGTCTGGCACAGATACGCAGTATTTT. Its translation: CASGGLTSGTDTQYF. This chain connects TRBV5-1 to TRBJ2-3; maybe TRBD2 (6 bases). Looked up from germline, CDR1 is SGHRS and CDR2 is YFSETQ. V was clipped by 7 bases and J by 1 base, with 16 bases between them. This CDR3 spans 15 amino acids.